Listed here is a single TCR beta chain. The data were obtained in a study of blood T cell repertoires in COVID-19. The CDR3 has 15 amino acids. Germline-derived CDR1 and CDR2 are SNHLY and FYNNEI. Deletions cut 2 bases from V and 2 bases from J, with 12 bases between. The method was immunoSEQ multiplex PCR; TCRdb's version includes in-frame clones alone and lacks a portion of them. Of roughly 200,000 clones in the sample, less than 85% were seen once. The chain links TRBV2 to TRBJ1-1; D is ambiguous. This sequence originates from a man aged 45-65 years who had recovered from COVID-19. The specimen sequenced was peripheral blood. The CDR3 nucleotides are TGTGCCAGCAGTGAATGGGCACAACCTAACACTGAAGCTTTCTTT. Protein product: CASSEWAQPNTEAFF. Combining the CDR3 with reference TRBV2 and TRBJ1-1 gives the whole variable domain EPEVTQTPSHQVTQMGQEVILRCVPISNHLYFYWYRQILGQKVEFLVSFYNNEISEKSEIFDDQFSVERPDGSNFTLKIRSTKLEDSAMYFCASSEWAQPNTEAFFGQGTRLTVV.